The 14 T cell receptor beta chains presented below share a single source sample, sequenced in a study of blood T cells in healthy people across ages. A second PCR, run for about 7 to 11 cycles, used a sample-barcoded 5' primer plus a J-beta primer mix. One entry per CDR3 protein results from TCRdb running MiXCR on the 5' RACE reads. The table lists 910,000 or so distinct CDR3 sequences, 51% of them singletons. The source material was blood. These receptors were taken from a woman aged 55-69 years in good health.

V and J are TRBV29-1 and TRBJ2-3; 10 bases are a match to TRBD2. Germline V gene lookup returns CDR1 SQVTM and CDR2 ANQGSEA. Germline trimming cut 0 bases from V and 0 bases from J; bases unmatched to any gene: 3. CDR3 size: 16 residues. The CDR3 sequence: CSVEEGLARSTDTQYF. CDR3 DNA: TGCAGCGTTGAAGAGGGACTAGCGAGAAGCACAGATACGCAGTATTTT.

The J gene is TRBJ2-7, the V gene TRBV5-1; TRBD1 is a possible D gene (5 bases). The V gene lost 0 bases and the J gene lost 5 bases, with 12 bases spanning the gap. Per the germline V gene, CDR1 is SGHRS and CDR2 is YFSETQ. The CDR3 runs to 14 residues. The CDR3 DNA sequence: TGCGCCAGCAGCTTGGCCCCAGGGTTTAACGAGCAGTACTTC. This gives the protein CASSLAPGFNEQYF.

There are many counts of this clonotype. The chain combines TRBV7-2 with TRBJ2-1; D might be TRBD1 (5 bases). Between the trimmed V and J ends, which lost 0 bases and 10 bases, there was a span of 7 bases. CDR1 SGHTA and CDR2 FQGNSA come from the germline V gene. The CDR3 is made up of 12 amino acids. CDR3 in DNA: TGTGCCAGCAGCTTAGCGGGGCGGGAGCAGTTCTTC. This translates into CASSLAGREQFF.

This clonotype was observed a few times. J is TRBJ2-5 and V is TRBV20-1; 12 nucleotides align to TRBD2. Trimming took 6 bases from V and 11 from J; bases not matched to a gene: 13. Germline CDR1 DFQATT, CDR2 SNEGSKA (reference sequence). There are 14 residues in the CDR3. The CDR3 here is CSAQSTSGRLVQYF. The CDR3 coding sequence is TGCAGTGCCCAGAGTACTAGCGGGAGGTTGGTGCAGTACTTC.

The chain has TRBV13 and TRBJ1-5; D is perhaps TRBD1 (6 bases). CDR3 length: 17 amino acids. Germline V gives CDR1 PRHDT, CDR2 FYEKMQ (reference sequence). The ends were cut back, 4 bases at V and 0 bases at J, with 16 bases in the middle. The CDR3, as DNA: TGTGCCAGCAGCTCCCGGACAGATGACGATAGCAATCAGCCCCAGCATTTT. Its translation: CASSSRTDDDSNQPQHF.

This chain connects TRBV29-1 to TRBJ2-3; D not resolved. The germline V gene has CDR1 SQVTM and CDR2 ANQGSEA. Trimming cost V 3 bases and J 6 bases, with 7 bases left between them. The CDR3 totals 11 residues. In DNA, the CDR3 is TGCAGCGTTGATCAAGGGGATACGCAGTATTTT. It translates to CSVDQGDTQYF.

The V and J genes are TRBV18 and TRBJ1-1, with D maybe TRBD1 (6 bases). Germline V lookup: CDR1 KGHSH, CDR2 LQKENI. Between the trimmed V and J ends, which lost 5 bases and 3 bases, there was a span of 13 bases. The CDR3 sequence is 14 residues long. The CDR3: CASSAQGRDTEAFF. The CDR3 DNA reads TGTGCCAGCTCAGCACAGGGACGTGACACTGAAGCTTTCTTT.

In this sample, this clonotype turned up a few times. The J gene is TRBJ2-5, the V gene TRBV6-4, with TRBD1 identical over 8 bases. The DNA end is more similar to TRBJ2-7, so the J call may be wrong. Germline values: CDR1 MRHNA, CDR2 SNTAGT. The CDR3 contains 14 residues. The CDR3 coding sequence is TGTGCCAGCTTGTCCGGACAGGGTATGGTCGAGCAGTACTTC. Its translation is CASLSGQGMVEQYF.

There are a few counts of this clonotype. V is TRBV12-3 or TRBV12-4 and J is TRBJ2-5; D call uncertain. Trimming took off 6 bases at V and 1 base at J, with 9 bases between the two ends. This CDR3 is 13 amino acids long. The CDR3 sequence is CASSRHLQETQYF. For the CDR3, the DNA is TGTGCCAGCAGCCGACACCTCCAAGAGACCCAGTACTTC.

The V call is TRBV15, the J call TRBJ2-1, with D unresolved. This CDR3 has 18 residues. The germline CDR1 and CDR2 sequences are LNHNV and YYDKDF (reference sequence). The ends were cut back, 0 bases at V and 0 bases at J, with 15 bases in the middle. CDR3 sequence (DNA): TGTGCCACCAGCAGAGAGGATGGCCCACAGAGCTCCTACAATGAGCAGTTCTTC. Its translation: CATSREDGPQSSYNEQFF. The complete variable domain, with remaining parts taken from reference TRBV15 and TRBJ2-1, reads DAMVIQNPRYQVTQFGKPVTLSCSQTLNHNVMYWYQQKSSQAPKLLFHYYDKDFNNEADTPDNFQSRRPNTSFCFLDIRSPGLGDTAMYLCATSREDGPQSSYNEQFFGPGTRLTVL.

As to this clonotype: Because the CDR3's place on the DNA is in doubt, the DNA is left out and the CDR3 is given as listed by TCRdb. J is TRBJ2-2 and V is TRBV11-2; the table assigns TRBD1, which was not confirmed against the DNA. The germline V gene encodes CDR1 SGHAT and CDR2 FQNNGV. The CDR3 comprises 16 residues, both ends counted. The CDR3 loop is CASSFGSGTNTGERFF.

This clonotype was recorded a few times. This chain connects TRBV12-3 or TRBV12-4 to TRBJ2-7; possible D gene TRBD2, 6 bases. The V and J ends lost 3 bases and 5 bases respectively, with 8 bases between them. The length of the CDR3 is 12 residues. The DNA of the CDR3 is TGTGCCAGCAGTTTCGGGAGACACGAGCAGTACTTC. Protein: CASSFGRHEQYF.

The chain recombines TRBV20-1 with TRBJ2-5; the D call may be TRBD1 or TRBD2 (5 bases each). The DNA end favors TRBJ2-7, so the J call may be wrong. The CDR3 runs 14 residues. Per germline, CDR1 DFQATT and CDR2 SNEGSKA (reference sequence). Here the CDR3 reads CSARNPGREYEQYF. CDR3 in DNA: TGCAGTGCCAGAAATCCGGGGCGTGAGTACGAGCAGTACTTC.

CDR3 in DNA: TGTGCCAGCAGGGGTGGCAGGGGGCGAGTGAGCACTGAAGCTTTCTTT. Translation: CASRGGRGRVSTEAFF. The genes are TRBV6-2 or TRBV6-3 and TRBJ1-1, with TRBD1 matching 8 bases. The CDR3 loop spans 16 amino acids. CDR1 and CDR2 (germline): MNHEY, SVGEGT. V shed 6 bases and J 4 bases; nucleotides not matched to a gene: 13.